This T cell receptor (beta chain) was sequenced in a study of Ad26.COV2.S vaccination and SARS-CoV-2 variants. As for the study in general: Doses of Ad26.COV2.S were injected into muscle once or twice, 56 days apart.

Worth noting for this clone: No antigen is known for it.

CDR3 length equals 16 residues. Germline CDR1 reads SGHAT; CDR2 reads FQNNGV. V shed 3 bases, J shed 7 bases, and the junction held 10 bases outside the gene matches. Sequenced by immunoSEQ multiplex PCR; TCRdb stores in-frame clones only, minus some. This sample carries about 680,000 clones, approximately 88% of them seen once, and the ten largest clones take about 1.5%. Whole-study findings and limits: Total T cell responses, in the TCR breadth and depth analyses, may have been underestimated.

Treatment noted: 15 to 20 received Ad26.COV2.S at low or high dose, single or two shots; about 5 received placebo; per-sample allocation not given. Specimens were obtained on day 63 following the first vaccine or placebo injection. Boston hosted the donor, who was an adult aged 18-55 years. Spike of the Wuhan-strain SARS-CoV-2 was expressed by an Ad26 vector, which formed the vaccine. Here the sequenced sample was peripheral blood, taken in a trial of Ad26.COV2.S vaccine versus placebo. The receptor comes from a person between 18 and 65 years old who received the Ad26.COV2.S COVID-19 vaccine or a placebo. This sequence joins TRBV11-2 and TRBJ2-7, with 12 bases that match TRBD2. As DNA, the CDR3 is TGTGCCAGCAGCTTGGGACTAGCGGGCCCGAGGGGTGAGCAGTACTTC. Translated: CASSLGLAGPRGEQYF.